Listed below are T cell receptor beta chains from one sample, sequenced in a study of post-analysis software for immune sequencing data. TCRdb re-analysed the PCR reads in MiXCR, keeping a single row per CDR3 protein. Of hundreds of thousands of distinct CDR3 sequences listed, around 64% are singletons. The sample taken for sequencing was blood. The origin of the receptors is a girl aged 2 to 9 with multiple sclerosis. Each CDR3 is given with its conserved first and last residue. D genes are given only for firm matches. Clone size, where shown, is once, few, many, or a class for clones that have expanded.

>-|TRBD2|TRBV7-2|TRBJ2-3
TGTGCCAGCAGCTTAGATCGAACGCGGGGGGGAGATACGCAGTATTTT
CASSLDRTRGGDTQYF
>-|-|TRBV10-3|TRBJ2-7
TGTGCCACTCGTCGGACAGAGCCCTACGAGCAGTACTTC
CATRRTEPYEQYF
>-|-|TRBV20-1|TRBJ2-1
TGCAGTGCTAGCATAGTGACCTCCTACAATGAGCAGTTCTTC
CSASIVTSYNEQFF
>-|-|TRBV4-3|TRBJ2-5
TGCGCCAGCAGCCAAGAATTGGGAGCACAAGAGACCCAGTACTTC
CASSQELGAQETQYF
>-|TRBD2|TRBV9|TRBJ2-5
TGTGCCAGCAACCCTAGCGGGTCTCTAGAGACCCAGTACTTC
CASNPSGSLETQYF
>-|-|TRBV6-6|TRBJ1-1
TGTGCCAGCAGTTACGGGGGAGACAACACTGAAGCTTTCTTT
CASSYGGDNTEAFF
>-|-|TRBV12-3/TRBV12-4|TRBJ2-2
TGTGCCAGCAGTTTAACGGTCCGCACCGGGGAGCTGTTTTTT
CASSLTVRTGELFF
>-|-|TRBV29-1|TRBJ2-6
TGCAGCGTGATGAGGTCTGGGGCCAACGTCCTGACTTTC
CSVMRSGANVLTF
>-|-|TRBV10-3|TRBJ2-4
TGTGCCATCAGTGAGTCGACTCCCGTAGCCAAAAACATTCAGTACTTC
CAISESTPVAKNIQYF
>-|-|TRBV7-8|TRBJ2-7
TGTGCCAGCAGCTTAGGGACAGCTTTTAACGAGCAGTACTTC
CASSLGTAFNEQYF
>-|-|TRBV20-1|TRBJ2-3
TGCAGTGCAGAATCCGGGACGGTGTGGACAGATACGCAGTATTTT
CSAESGTVWTDTQYF
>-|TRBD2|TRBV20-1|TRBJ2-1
TGCAGTGCTGAACGAACGGTAGCGGGAGGGTTCGGGGACTACAATGAGCAGTTCTTC
CSAERTVAGGFGDYNEQFF
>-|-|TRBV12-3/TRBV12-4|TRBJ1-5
TGTGCCAGCAGCCTACTAAAGGGGCGCGGCAGCAATCAGCCCCAGCATTTT
CASSLLKGRGSNQPQHF
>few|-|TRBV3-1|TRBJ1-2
TGTGCCAGCAGCCAAGAGGGTATCAACAATCGCTACACCTTC
CASSQEGINNRYTF
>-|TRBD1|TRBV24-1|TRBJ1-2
TGTGCCACCAGTGATAGTTCTAGGGGGCACTATGGCTACACCTTC
CATSDSSRGHYGYTF
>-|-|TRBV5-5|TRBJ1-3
TGTGCCAGCAGCTTGGCCACAGTCTCTGGAAACACCATATATTTT
CASSLATVSGNTIYF
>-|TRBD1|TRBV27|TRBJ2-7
TGTGCCAGCAGTTTATTGACAGGGGGTTACGAGCAGTACTTC
CASSLLTGGYEQYF
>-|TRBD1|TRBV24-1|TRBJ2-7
TGTGCCACCAGTGACCCATACCCACAGGGGAAGCCCTACGAGCAGTACTTC
CATSDPYPQGKPYEQYF
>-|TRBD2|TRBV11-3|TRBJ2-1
TGTGCCAGCAGCTCACCGGGGGTAGCGGGGTACAATGAGCAGTTCTTC
CASSSPGVAGYNEQFF
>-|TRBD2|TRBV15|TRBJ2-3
TGTGCCACCAGCAGAGATCCTAGCGGGAGCGCAGATACGCAGTATTTT
CATSRDPSGSADTQYF
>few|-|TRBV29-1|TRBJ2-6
TGCAGCGTAGAATCTGGGGCCAACGTCCTGACTTTC
CSVESGANVLTF
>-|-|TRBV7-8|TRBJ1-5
TGTGCCAGCAGCTGGGAGGCGCTCAATCAGCCCCAGCATTTT
CASSWEALNQPQHF
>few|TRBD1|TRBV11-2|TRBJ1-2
TGTGCCAGCAGCCCCTCGGGAGGGGGCAGCAGCTATGGCTACACCTTC
CASSPSGGGSSYGYTF
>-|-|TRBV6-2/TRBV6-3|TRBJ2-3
TGTGCCAGCACTAAAGTCGGCGAAACAGATACGCAGTATTTT
CASTKVGETDTQYF
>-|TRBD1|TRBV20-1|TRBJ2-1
TGCAGTGCTACCTGGGGACAGGTCGGCTACAATGAGCAGTTCTTC
CSATWGQVGYNEQFF
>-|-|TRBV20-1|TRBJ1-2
TGCAGTGTCCCAGCAGACTATGGCTACACCTTC
CSVPADYGYTF
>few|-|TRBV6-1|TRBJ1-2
TGTGCCAGCATTCAGACAGACGGGATCCACGACTATGGCTACACCTTC
CASIQTDGIHDYGYTF
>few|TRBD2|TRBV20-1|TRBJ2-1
TGCAGTGCTAGAGATCCTCTAGCGGGGCCCTACAATGAGCAGTTCTTC
CSARDPLAGPYNEQFF
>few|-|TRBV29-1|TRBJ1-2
TGCAGCGTTGAAGTGGGAAATGGCTACACCTTC
CSVEVGNGYTF
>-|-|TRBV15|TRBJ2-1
TGTGCCACCAGCAGAAGGGACGGAGACAATGAGCAGTTCTTC
CATSRRDGDNEQFF
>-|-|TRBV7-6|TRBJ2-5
TGTGCCAGCAGCGGGGGGCAAGAGACCCAGGACTTC
CASSGGQETQDF
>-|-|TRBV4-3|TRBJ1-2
TGCGCCAGCAGCCAAGATACAAGGGACTATGGCTACACCTTC
CASSQDTRDYGYTF
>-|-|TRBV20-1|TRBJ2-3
TGCAGTGCTAGTGTGGATACGCAGTATTTT
CSASVDTQYF
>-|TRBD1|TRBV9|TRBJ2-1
TGTGCCAGCAGCGCTTCCGGGACAGGGGTCTACAATGAGCAGTTCTTC
CASSASGTGVYNEQFF
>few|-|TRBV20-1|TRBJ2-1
TGCAGTGCTAGAAGTCCCCTGAATGAGCAGTTCTTC
CSARSPLNEQFF
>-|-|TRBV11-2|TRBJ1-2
TGTGCCAGCAGCGACTGGGGAAGGAGACACTATGGCTACACCTTC
CASSDWGRRHYGYTF
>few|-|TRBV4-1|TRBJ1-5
TGCGCCAGCAGCCAAGATCTTGGGGCATCAGGCCACAATCAGCCCCAGCATTTT
CASSQDLGASGHNQPQHF
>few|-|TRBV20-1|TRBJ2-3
TGCAGTGTGAAGCGGGCAACAGATACGCAGTATTTT
CSVKRATDTQYF
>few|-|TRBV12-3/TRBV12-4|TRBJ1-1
TGTGCCAGCAGTTTACAGGGAGTGGGCACTGAAGCTTTCTTT
CASSLQGVGTEAFF
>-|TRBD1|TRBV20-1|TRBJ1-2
TGCAGTGCCCGAGGGGGACAGGGTGGTTATGGCTACACCTTC
CSARGGQGGYGYTF
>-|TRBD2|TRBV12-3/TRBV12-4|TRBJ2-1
TGTGCCAGCAGTTTGAGCGGACTAGCGGGGAAGAAGTTCTTC
CASSLSGLAGKKFF
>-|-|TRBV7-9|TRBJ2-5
TGTGCCAGCAGCTGGGTGCCCCAAGAGACCCAGTACTTC
CASSWVPQETQYF
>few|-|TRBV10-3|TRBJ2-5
TGTGCCATCAGTGAGTCGGGTGGCCAAGAGACCCAGTACTTC
CAISESGGQETQYF
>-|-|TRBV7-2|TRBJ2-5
TGTGCCAGCAGCTTAGAATGGAAGGGGGCCCAGTACTTC
CASSLEWKGAQYF
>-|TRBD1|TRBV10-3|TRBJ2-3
TGTGCCATCAGTGTGCCTGACAGGGGGGGAGATACGCAGTATTTT
CAISVPDRGGDTQYF
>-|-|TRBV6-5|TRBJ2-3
TGTGCCAGCAGTTTTAGGGACGGCCACACAGATACGCAGTATTTT
CASSFRDGHTDTQYF
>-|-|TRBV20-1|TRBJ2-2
TGCAGTGCTTCTTTCGGGACGGCGAACACCGGGGAGCTGTTTTTT
CSASFGTANTGELFF
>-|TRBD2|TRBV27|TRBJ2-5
TGTGCCAGCAGTTTATCGGGGGGGGAGGCCCAGTACTTC
CASSLSGGEAQYF
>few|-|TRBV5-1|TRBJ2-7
TGCGCCAGCAGCAGTGGGGGACAAACGGGGTACGAGCAGTACTTC
CASSSGGQTGYEQYF
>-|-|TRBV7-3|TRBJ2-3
TGTGCCAGCAGCCCCCCGGCGGGAACAGATACGCAGTATTTT
CASSPPAGTDTQYF
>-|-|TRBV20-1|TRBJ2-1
TGCAGTGCTAGAGGGCCACCCTCCTACAATGAGCAGTTCTTC
CSARGPPSYNEQFF
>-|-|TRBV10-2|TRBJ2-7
TGCGCCAGCACAGGGGCGACCTACGAGCAGTACTTC
CASTGATYEQYF
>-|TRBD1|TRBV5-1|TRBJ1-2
TGCGCCAGCAGCGGGGGGCTGCGAGGGGGCGATTACGGCTACACCTTC
CASSGGLRGGDYGYTF
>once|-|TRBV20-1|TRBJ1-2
TGCAGTGCCCCCCGGGGGGTCTATGGCTACACCTTC
CSAPRGVYGYTF
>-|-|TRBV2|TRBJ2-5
TGTGCCAGCAGTGAACGGAACAGCCAAGAGACCCAGTACTTC
CASSERNSQETQYF
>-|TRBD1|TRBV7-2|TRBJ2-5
TGTGCCAGCAGCTTCGACAGGGGGGTGAAAGAGACCCAGTACTTC
CASSFDRGVKETQYF
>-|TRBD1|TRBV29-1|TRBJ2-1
TGCAGCGTTGATCCCGGACAGGACAATGAGCAGTTCTTC
CSVDPGQDNEQFF
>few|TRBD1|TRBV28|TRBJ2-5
TGTGCCAGCAGTGCCCCCGGGACAGGGCATTTGGAGACCCAGTACTTC
CASSAPGTGHLETQYF
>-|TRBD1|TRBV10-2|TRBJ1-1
TGCGCCAGCAGTGAGTCAGGGACAGGGATAAGCATGAACACTGAAGCTTTCTTT
CASSESGTGISMNTEAFF
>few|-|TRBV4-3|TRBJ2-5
TGCGCCAGCAGCCAAGATGTGGGGGAGACCCAGTACTTC
CASSQDVGETQYF